This T cell receptor beta chain was identified during a study of siplizumab effects on memory and regulatory T cells. Profiled with immunoSEQ multiplex PCR; TCRdb holds only in-frame clones, not every one. The table records about 110,000 clones, roughly nine tenths of them present only once. Sequencing input: Tregs sorted from blood. This TCR came from a human donor in good health.

CDR3: CASSTGGGNTEAFF. The CDR3 region has the DNA TGTGCCAGTAGTACAGGGGGCGGAAACACTGAAGCTTTCTTT. The chain is built from TRBV19 and TRBJ1-1, with TRBD1 matching 8 bases. Germline CDR1 LNHDA, CDR2 SQIVND (reference sequence). The ends lost 4 bases at V and 2 bases at J; junction bases unmatched: 3. There are 14 residues in the CDR3.